This T cell receptor (beta chain) was retrieved from a study of regulatory dendritic cells for organ transplantation. Regarding the study as a whole: Regulatory dendritic cells appeared to expand memory CD8+ clones less than mature ones.

Sorted T cells were CFSE-labeled and cultured approximately five days with allogeneic regulatory or mature dendritic cells at 1:10. With respect to this clone: The target antigen is unknown.

Germline values: CDR1 SGDLS, CDR2 YYNGEE. The CDR3 extends over 15 amino acids. The junction had 1 base not matched to a gene; V was cut back by 2 bases and J by 4 bases. TCRdb's copy holds only in-frame clones and misses some; the assay was immunoSEQ multiplex PCR. The sample includes approximately 12,000 clones, 75% to 80% seen only once; the top ten take around 1%. The V and J genes are TRBV9 and TRBJ2-2, with TRBD2 identical over 11 bases. Material: naive CD8+ T cells from blood cultured with regulatory dendritic cells. Subset specified: CD45RA+ naive T cells. This TCR was recovered from a human donor in good health. The CDR3 sequence: CASSVGTSGTGELFF. DNA for the CDR3: TGTGCCAGCAGCGTTGGGACTAGCGGCACCGGGGAGCTGTTTTTT.